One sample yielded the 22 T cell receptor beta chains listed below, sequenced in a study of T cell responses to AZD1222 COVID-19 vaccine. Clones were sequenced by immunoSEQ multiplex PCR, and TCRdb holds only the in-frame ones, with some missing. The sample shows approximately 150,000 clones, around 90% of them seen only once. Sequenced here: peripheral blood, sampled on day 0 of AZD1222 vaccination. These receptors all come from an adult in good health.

DNA of the CDR3: TGTGCCAGCAGTTTTGTATATTACAATGAGCAGTTCTTC. This codes for CASSFVYYNEQFF. The chain employs TRBV6-5 and TRBJ2-1; D gene unclear. This CDR3 comprises 13 residues. Germline CDR1 MNHEY, CDR2 SVGAGI. Trimming stripped 4 bases from V and 4 bases from J, with 8 bases between.

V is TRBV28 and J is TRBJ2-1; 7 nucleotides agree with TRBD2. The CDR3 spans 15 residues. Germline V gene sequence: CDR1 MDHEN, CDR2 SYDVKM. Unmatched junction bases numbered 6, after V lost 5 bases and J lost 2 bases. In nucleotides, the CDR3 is TGTGCCAGCAGTCGAGCGGGATTCACCTACAATGAGCAGTTCTTC. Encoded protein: CASSRAGFTYNEQFF.

The CDR3 here is CASSFDRSSSPLHF. CDR3 nucleotide sequence: TGTGCCAGCAGCTTTGACAGATCGTCGTCACCCCTCCACTTT. The chain recombines TRBV7-9 with TRBJ1-6; possibly TRBD1 for D (5 bases). Germline-derived CDR1 and CDR2 are SEHNR and FQNEAQ (reference sequence). Trimming left V 3 bases short and J 10 bases short, with 13 bases between. The length of the CDR3 is 14 residues.

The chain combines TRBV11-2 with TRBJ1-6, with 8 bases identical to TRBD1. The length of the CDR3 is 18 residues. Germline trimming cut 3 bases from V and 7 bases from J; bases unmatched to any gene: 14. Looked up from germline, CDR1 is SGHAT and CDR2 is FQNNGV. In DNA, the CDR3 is TGTGCCAGCAGCTTCTCCAACTACAGACAGGGGATGAATTCACCCCTCCACTTT. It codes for CASSFSNYRQGMNSPLHF.

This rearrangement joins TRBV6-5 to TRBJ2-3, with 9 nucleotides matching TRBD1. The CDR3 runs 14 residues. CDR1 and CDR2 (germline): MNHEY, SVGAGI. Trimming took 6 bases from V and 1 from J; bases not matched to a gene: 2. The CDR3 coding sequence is TGTGCCAGCAGGCGGGACAGGGGCACAGATACGCAGTATTTT. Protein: CASRRDRGTDTQYF.

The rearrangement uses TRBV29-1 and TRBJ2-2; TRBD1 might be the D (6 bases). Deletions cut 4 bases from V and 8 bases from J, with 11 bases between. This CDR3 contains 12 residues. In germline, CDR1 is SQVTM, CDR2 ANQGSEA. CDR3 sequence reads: CSVAPGTGELFF. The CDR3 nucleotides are TGCAGCGTTGCCCCAGGGACAGGGGAGCTGTTTTTT.

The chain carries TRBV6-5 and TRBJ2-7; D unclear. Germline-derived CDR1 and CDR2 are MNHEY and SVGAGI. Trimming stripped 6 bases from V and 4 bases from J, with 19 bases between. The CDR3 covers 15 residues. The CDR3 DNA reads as TGTGCCAGCAGCCCCCGTCCTGCCATGTGGTACGAGCAGTACTTC. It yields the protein CASSPRPAMWYEQYF.

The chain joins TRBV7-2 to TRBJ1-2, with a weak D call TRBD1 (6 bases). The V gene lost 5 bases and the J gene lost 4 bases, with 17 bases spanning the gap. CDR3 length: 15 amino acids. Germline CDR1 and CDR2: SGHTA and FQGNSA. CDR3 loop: CASSISGTRGYGYTF. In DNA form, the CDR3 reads TGTGCCAGCAGCATCTCCGGGACACGGGGCTATGGCTACACCTTC.

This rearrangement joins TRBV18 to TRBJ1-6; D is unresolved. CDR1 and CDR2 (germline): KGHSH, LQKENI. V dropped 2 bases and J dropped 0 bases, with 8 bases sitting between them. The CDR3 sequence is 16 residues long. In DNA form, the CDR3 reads TGTGCCAGCTCACCAACCCCGAGCTCCTATAATTCACCCCTCCACTTT. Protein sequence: CASSPTPSSYNSPLHF.

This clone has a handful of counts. The CDR3 DNA follows: TGTGCCAGCAGCGTAGAGGGATCCTACACTGAAGCTTTCTTT. It yields the protein CASSVEGSYTEAFF. This rearrangement joins TRBV9 to TRBJ1-1; D is uncertain. Trimming pared 0 bases from V and 3 bases from J, leaving 9 bases between. The germline CDR1 and CDR2 sequences are SGDLS and YYNGEE. This CDR3 comprises 14 residues.

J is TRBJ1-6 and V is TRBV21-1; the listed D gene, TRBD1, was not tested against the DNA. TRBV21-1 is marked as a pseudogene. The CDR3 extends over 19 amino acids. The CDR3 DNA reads TGTGCCAGCAGCAAGGGAGACAGGACTTCTAGCTCCTATAATTCACCCCTCCACTTT. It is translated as CASSKGDRTSSSYNSPLHF.

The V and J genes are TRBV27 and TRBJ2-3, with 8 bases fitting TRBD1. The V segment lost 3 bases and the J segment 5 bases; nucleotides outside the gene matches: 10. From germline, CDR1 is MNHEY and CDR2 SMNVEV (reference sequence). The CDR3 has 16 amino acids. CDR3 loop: CASSLGTGPRGDTQYF. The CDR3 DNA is TGTGCCAGCAGTTTGGGGACAGGACCCCGGGGAGATACGCAGTATTTT.

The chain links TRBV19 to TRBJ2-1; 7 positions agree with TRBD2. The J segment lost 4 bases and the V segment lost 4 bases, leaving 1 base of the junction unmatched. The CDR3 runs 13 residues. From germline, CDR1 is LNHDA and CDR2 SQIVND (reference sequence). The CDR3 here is CASSTSGYNEQFF. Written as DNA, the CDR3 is TGTGCCAGTAGTACTAGCGGATACAATGAGCAGTTCTTC.

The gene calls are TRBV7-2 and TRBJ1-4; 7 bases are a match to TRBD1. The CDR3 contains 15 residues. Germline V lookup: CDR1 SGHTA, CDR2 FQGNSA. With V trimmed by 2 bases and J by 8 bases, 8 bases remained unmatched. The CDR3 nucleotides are TGTGCCAGCAGCTTACAGGGGGGGCTTTTGGAAAAACTGTTTTTT. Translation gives CASSLQGGLLEKLFF. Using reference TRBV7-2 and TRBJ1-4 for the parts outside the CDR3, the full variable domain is GAGVSQSPSNKVTEKGKDVELRCDPISGHTALYWYRQSLGQGLEFLIYFQGNSAPDKSGLPSDRFSAERTGGSVSTLTIQRTQQEDSAVYLCASSLQGGLLEKLFFGSGTQLSVL.

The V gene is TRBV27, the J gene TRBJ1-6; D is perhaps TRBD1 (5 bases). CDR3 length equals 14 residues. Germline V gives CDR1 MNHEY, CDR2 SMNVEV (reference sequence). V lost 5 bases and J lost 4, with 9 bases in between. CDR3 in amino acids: CASSPTVYNSPLHF. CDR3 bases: TGTGCCAGCAGTCCGACAGTTTATAATTCACCCCTCCACTTT.

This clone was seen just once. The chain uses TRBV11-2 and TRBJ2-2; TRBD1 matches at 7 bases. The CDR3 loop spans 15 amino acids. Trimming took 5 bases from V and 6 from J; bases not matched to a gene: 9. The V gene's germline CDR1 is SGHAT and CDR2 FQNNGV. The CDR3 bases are TGTGCCAGCAGCCAGACAGGGTTGAAGTCCGGGGAGCTGTTTTTT. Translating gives CASSQTGLKSGELFF.

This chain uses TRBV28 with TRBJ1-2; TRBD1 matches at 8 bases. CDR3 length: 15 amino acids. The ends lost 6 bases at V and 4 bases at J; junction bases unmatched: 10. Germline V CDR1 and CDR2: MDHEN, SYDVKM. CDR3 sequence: CASSLGGTGSYGYTF. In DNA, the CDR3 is TGTGCCAGCAGCCTGGGGGGGACAGGATCCTATGGCTACACCTTC.

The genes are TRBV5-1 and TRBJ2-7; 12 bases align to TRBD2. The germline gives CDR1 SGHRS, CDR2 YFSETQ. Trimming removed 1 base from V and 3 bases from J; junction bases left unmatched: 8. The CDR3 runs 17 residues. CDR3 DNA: TGCGCCAGCAGCTTGACGTCTAGCGGGAGGGCTGGCTACGAGCAGTACTTC. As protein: CASSLTSSGRAGYEQYF.

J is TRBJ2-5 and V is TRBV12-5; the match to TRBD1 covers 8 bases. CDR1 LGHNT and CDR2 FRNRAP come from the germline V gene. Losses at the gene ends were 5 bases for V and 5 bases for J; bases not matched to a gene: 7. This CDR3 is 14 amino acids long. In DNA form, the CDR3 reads TGTGCTAGTGGTCCGGACAGGGCTATTGAGACCCAGTACTTC. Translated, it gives CASGPDRAIETQYF.

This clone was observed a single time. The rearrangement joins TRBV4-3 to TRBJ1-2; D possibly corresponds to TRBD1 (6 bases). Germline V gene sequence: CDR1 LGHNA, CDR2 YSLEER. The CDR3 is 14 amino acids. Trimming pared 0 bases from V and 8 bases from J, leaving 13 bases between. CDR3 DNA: TGCGCCAGCAGCCAAGAAAGGGGGGCGCGAGGCTACACCTTC. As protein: CASSQERGARGYTF.

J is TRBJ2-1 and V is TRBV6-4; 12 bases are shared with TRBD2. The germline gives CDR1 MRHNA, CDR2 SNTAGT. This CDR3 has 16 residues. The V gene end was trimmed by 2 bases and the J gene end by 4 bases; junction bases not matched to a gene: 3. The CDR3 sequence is CASSDGLAGTYNEQFF. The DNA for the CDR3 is TGTGCCAGCAGTGACGGACTAGCGGGAACTTACAATGAGCAGTTCTTC.

The CDR3 loop reads CASSYADRVNTEAFF. The DNA of the CDR3 is TGTGCCAGCAGCTATGCGGACAGGGTGAACACTGAAGCTTTCTTT. J is TRBJ1-1 and V is TRBV5-6; 8 bases fit TRBD1. V was clipped by 3 bases and J by 0 bases; unmatched bases: 4. Germline CDR1 reads SGHDT; CDR2 reads YYEEEE. The CDR3 covers 15 residues.